This is a list of T cell receptor beta chains from one sample in a study of cytomegalovirus exposure and HLA in healthy donors. Some clones are missing from TCRdb's copy, which holds only in-frame ones; the method was immunoSEQ multiplex PCR. The sample has about 180,000 clones, approximately 81% seen once. The sequencing sample was made of PBMCs. These receptors came from a woman aged 25-40 years in good health and CMV-seronegative. Both conserved end residues are part of each CDR3. Fields, in order: V gene, clone size, J gene, D gene, CDR3 DNA, CDR3 protein. D genes are given only for firm matches. Size tells how often a clone was seen (once, few, many) or the class of an expanded clone, and some rows leave it out.

V gene: TRBV7-8
clone size: -
J gene: TRBJ2-5
D gene: -
CDR3 DNA: TGTGCCAGCAGCTCCGAGGAGACCCAGTACTTC
CDR3 protein: CASSSEETQYF

V gene: TRBV29-1
clone size: -
J gene: TRBJ2-3
D gene: TRBD2
CDR3 DNA: TGCAGCGTTGAATCCGGGACTAGCGGGGGAAATACGCAGTATTTT
CDR3 protein: CSVESGTSGGNTQYF

V gene: TRBV5-4
clone size: -
J gene: TRBJ2-7
D gene: -
CDR3 DNA: TGTGCCAGCAGCTTTCTTAGGGGGTCCGACACCTACGAGCAGTACTTC
CDR3 protein: CASSFLRGSDTYEQYF

V gene: TRBV9
clone size: once
J gene: TRBJ1-6
D gene: -
CDR3 DNA: TGTGCCAGCAGTCAGGCTGATAATTCGCCCCTCCACTTT
CDR3 protein: CASSQADNSPLHF

V gene: TRBV19
clone size: -
J gene: TRBJ1-1
D gene: TRBD1
CDR3 DNA: TGTGCCAGTAGTATAGGGGCAGGGGGCATCGATAGGACTGAAGCTTTCTTT
CDR3 protein: CASSIGAGGIDRTEAFF

V gene: TRBV7-9
clone size: -
J gene: TRBJ2-3
D gene: TRBD2
CDR3 DNA: TGTTCCAGCAGAAACCGGGACTATAGAAACACAGATACGCAGTATTTT
CDR3 protein: CSSRNRDYRNTDTQYF

V gene: TRBV6-5
clone size: -
J gene: TRBJ2-7
D gene: -
CDR3 DNA: TGTGCCAGCAGTTATCGCGTCTCCTACGAGCAGTACTTC
CDR3 protein: CASSYRVSYEQYF

V gene: TRBV28
clone size: -
J gene: TRBJ2-2
D gene: TRBD2
CDR3 DNA: TGTGCCAGCATATCCGGCGGGGGCACCGGGGAGCTGTTTTTT
CDR3 protein: CASISGGGTGELFF

V gene: TRBV5-8
clone size: -
J gene: TRBJ1-1
D gene: -
CDR3 DNA: TGTGCCAGCAGACACTCCTCCCAGGGGACGTACACTGAAGCTTTCTTT
CDR3 protein: CASRHSSQGTYTEAFF

V gene: TRBV7-2
clone size: -
J gene: TRBJ2-1
D gene: -
CDR3 DNA: TGTGCCAGCAGCTTTGCCTCCCGAGCTGAGCAGTTCTTC
CDR3 protein: CASSFASRAEQFF

V gene: TRBV28
clone size: -
J gene: TRBJ2-2
D gene: TRBD2
CDR3 DNA: TGTGCCAGCAGCCCGTTGGGACTAGCGGGGACCCCGGGGGAGCTGTTTTTT
CDR3 protein: CASSPLGLAGTPGELFF

V gene: TRBV2
clone size: -
J gene: TRBJ2-3
D gene: -
CDR3 DNA: TGTGCCAGCAGCCGGGACAATGGGGAAGATACGCAGTATTTT
CDR3 protein: CASSRDNGEDTQYF

V gene: TRBV18
clone size: -
J gene: TRBJ1-2
D gene: -
CDR3 DNA: TGTGCCAGCTCTACCACCTCTCCTAGCTACACCTTC
CDR3 protein: CASSTTSPSYTF

V gene: TRBV29-1
clone size: -
J gene: TRBJ2-3
D gene: TRBD1
CDR3 DNA: TGCAGCACGAGACAGGGCCCAAGCACAGATACGCAGTATTTT
CDR3 protein: CSTRQGPSTDTQYF

V gene: TRBV11-2
clone size: once
J gene: TRBJ2-7
D gene: TRBD1
CDR3 DNA: TGTGCCAGCAGCGGACCGGGACAGCCTTACGAGCAGTACTTC
CDR3 protein: CASSGPGQPYEQYF

V gene: TRBV7-9
clone size: -
J gene: TRBJ2-7
D gene: -
CDR3 DNA: TGTTCCAGCACCCGGGGAGTGGACGTCCGGGCCTACGAGCAGTACTTC
CDR3 protein: CSSTRGVDVRAYEQYF

V gene: TRBV25-1
clone size: -
J gene: TRBJ1-2
D gene: -
CDR3 DNA: TGTGCCAGCAGTGAATCGGGATACCCTAACTATGGCTACACCTTC
CDR3 protein: CASSESGYPNYGYTF

V gene: TRBV30
clone size: few
J gene: TRBJ2-7
D gene: TRBD2
CDR3 DNA: TGTGCCGGGGAGAAAATAGCGGGAAAGATGGGCGAGCAGTACTTC
CDR3 protein: CAGEKIAGKMGEQYF

V gene: TRBV28
clone size: -
J gene: TRBJ1-3
D gene: -
CDR3 DNA: TGTGCCAGCAGTTTCAGGGGCTCTGGAAACACCATATATTTT
CDR3 protein: CASSFRGSGNTIYF

V gene: TRBV7-2
clone size: -
J gene: TRBJ2-1
D gene: -
CDR3 DNA: TGTGCCAGCAGCTTACATGTAGGGGCTTACAATGAGCAGTTCTTC
CDR3 protein: CASSLHVGAYNEQFF

V gene: TRBV18
clone size: -
J gene: TRBJ1-1
D gene: TRBD1
CDR3 DNA: TGTGCCAGTATGAGACAGGGGGCGTTGAACACTGAAGCTTTCTTT
CDR3 protein: CASMRQGALNTEAFF

V gene: TRBV9
clone size: -
J gene: TRBJ2-7
D gene: -
CDR3 DNA: TGTGCCAGCAGCGTGGCCCCGGCCACAGGGAGTAGCTCCTACGAGCAGTACTTC
CDR3 protein: CASSVAPATGSSSYEQYF

V gene: TRBV27
clone size: -
J gene: TRBJ2-7
D gene: -
CDR3 DNA: TGTGCCAGCAGTTTTTACGGGCGGGGTTCCTACGAGCAGTACTTC
CDR3 protein: CASSFYGRGSYEQYF

V gene: TRBV7-2
clone size: few
J gene: TRBJ1-6
D gene: TRBD1
CDR3 DNA: TGTGCCAGCACCCACTCAGGGGGCTATAATTCACCCCTCCACTTT
CDR3 protein: CASTHSGGYNSPLHF

V gene: TRBV6-1
clone size: -
J gene: TRBJ1-3
D gene: -
CDR3 DNA: TGTGCCAGCAGTCTTGACAGCTCTGGAAACACCATATATTTT
CDR3 protein: CASSLDSSGNTIYF

V gene: TRBV7-9
clone size: once
J gene: TRBJ2-7
D gene: TRBD2
CDR3 DNA: TGTGCCAGCAGCTTGGGCGGGGGGGGCTACGAGCAGTACTTC
CDR3 protein: CASSLGGGGYEQYF

V gene: TRBV11-2
clone size: -
J gene: TRBJ2-1
D gene: TRBD2
CDR3 DNA: TGTGCCAGCAGCCCCCGGCGTGGCGGGGGTCCCTCAGATGAGCAGTTCTTC
CDR3 protein: CASSPRRGGGPSDEQFF

V gene: TRBV30
clone size: once
J gene: TRBJ2-7
D gene: -
CDR3 DNA: TGTGCCTGGAGTCGGAACTACGAGCAGTACTTC
CDR3 protein: CAWSRNYEQYF

V gene: TRBV9
clone size: -
J gene: TRBJ2-7
D gene: TRBD2
CDR3 DNA: TGTGCCAGCAGCGTAGACGGCGGGAGGGCCTCCGAGCAGTACTTC
CDR3 protein: CASSVDGGRASEQYF

V gene: TRBV5-1
clone size: -
J gene: TRBJ1-3
D gene: -
CDR3 DNA: TGCGCCAGCAGCGCGGACAGCCCGCCCTCTGGAAACACCATATATTTT
CDR3 protein: CASSADSPPSGNTIYF

V gene: TRBV12-5
clone size: -
J gene: TRBJ2-2
D gene: TRBD2
CDR3 DNA: TGTGCTAGTGGTAGCCAGCGGGAGTTCGGGGAGCTGTTTTTT
CDR3 protein: CASGSQREFGELFF

V gene: TRBV6-9
clone size: -
J gene: TRBJ2-2
D gene: TRBD2
CDR3 DNA: TGTGCCAGCAGAAGACTAGCTTCGAACACCGGGGAGCTGTTTTTT
CDR3 protein: CASRRLASNTGELFF

V gene: TRBV27
clone size: once
J gene: TRBJ2-5
D gene: TRBD2
CDR3 DNA: TGTGCCAGCAGTCGGGGGGATTACAGAGAGACCCAGTACTTC
CDR3 protein: CASSRGDYRETQYF

V gene: TRBV6-6
clone size: -
J gene: TRBJ2-5
D gene: -
CDR3 DNA: TGTGCCAGCAGTACAGAAGACAGGTTCGACGAGACCCAGTACTTC
CDR3 protein: CASSTEDRFDETQYF

V gene: TRBV5-1
clone size: -
J gene: TRBJ2-3
D gene: -
CDR3 DNA: TGCGCCAGCAGCATATCCGCAGATACGCAGTATTTT
CDR3 protein: CASSISADTQYF

V gene: TRBV27
clone size: -
J gene: TRBJ1-3
D gene: -
CDR3 DNA: TGTGCCAGCAGTCCCCTCGTTGGGGGGGCTGCTGCAAACACCATATATTTT
CDR3 protein: CASSPLVGGAAANTIYF

V gene: TRBV7-2
clone size: -
J gene: TRBJ2-7
D gene: -
CDR3 DNA: TGTGCCAGCAGCTCCGACAGAGGCGAGCAGTACTTC
CDR3 protein: CASSSDRGEQYF

V gene: TRBV7-8
clone size: -
J gene: TRBJ2-5
D gene: TRBD1
CDR3 DNA: TGTGCCAGCAGCCCCTCCAGGGTCCCCGGGACAGGGGGCACAGAGACCCAGTACTTC
CDR3 protein: CASSPSRVPGTGGTETQYF

V gene: TRBV6-6
clone size: -
J gene: TRBJ2-1
D gene: TRBD2
CDR3 DNA: TGTGCCAGCAGTATACCAGGGACTACTTCCAATGAGCAGTTCTTC
CDR3 protein: CASSIPGTTSNEQFF

V gene: TRBV5-1
clone size: -
J gene: TRBJ2-7
D gene: TRBD2
CDR3 DNA: TGCGCCAGCAGCTTGGTCGGACTAGCGGGAGAAGACGAGCAGTACTTC
CDR3 protein: CASSLVGLAGEDEQYF

V gene: TRBV19
clone size: -
J gene: TRBJ1-1
D gene: -
CDR3 DNA: TGTGCCAGTAGCCCTTGGGGAGCTAGGAACACTGAAGCTTTCTTT
CDR3 protein: CASSPWGARNTEAFF

V gene: TRBV5-4
clone size: -
J gene: TRBJ2-4
D gene: -
CDR3 DNA: TGTGCCAGCAGCTTGGGGAAAATGGGCAGTCAGTACTTC
CDR3 protein: CASSLGKMGSQYF

V gene: TRBV7-9
clone size: -
J gene: TRBJ2-7
D gene: -
CDR3 DNA: TGTGCCAGCAGCTTAACCGGCGAGCAGTACTTC
CDR3 protein: CASSLTGEQYF